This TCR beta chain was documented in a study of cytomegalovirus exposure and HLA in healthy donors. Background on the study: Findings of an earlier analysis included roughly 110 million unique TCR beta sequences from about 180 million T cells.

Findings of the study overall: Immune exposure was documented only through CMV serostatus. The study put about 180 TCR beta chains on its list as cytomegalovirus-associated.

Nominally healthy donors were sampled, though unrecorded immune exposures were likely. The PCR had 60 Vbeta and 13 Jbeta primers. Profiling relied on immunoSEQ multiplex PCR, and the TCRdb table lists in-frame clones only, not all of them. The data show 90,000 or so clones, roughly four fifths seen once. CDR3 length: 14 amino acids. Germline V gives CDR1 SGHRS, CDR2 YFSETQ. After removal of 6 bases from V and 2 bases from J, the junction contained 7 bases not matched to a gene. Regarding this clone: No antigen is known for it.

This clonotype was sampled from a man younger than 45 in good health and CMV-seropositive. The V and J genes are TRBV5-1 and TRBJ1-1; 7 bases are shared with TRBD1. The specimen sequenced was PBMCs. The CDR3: CASTLDRANTEAFF. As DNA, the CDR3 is TGCGCCAGCACCCTCGACAGGGCTAACACTGAAGCTTTCTTT. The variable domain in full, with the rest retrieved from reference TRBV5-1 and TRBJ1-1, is KAGVTQTPRYLIKTRGQQVTLSCSPISGHRSVSWYQQTPGQGLQFLFEYFSETQRNKGNFPGRFSGRQFSNSRSEMNVSTLELGDSALYLCASTLDRANTEAFFGQGTRLTVV.